This TCR beta chain stems from a study of post-analysis software for immune sequencing data. Study results and caveats: There was significantly lower normalized Chao1 diversity in multiple sclerosis patients than in controls. Controls had lower frequencies than patients of a few TRBV segments, which included TRBV5-6, TRBV5-1 and TRBV20-1.

Unique molecular identifiers tagged the TCR beta cDNA libraries. T cells numbering roughly 1 to 10 million gave rise to roughly 0.5 million cDNA molecules. Using its own MiXCR run on the PCR reads, TCRdb lists one record per CDR3 protein. The sample gives about 810,000 distinct CDR3 sequences, around 50% of which show up once; approximately 4.4% is in the top ten. Comment on this clonotype: Its target is unknown.

This CDR3 is built from 12 residues. V was pared by 6 bases and J by 4 bases, with 10 bases between. Per the germline V gene, CDR1 is MNHEY and CDR2 is SMNVEV (reference sequence). The clonotype comes from a girl aged 10-17 years with multiple sclerosis. The chain carries TRBV27 and TRBJ2-7; unclear D gene. Material for sequencing was blood. CDR3 sequence (DNA): TGTGCCAGCAGGCGGTCACAATACGAGCAGTACTTC. Translation gives CASRRSQYEQYF.